This TCR beta chain originates from a study of identical twins. A template switching step contributed a universal primer site, while unique molecular identifiers were present in the cDNA. TCRdb processed the 5' RACE reads anew with MiXCR; each CDR3 protein has one entry. The data contain about 530,000 distinct CDR3 sequences, about 15% of them seen just once; the ten biggest clones take up around 0.48%. Germline V gene lookup returns CDR1 SGHRS and CDR2 YFSETQ. This CDR3 is built from 15 residues. The ends were cut back, 3 bases at V and 4 bases at J, with 14 bases in the middle. The study, taken as a whole, reports: Cross-sectional statistics, not tracking of the same donors, supported the conclusions.

For this clonotype: Its antigen remains unidentified.

The data also belong to a second study, concerning yellow fever vaccine responses in identical twins. From that paper: The authors reported partly convergent, partly personalized vaccine responses in identical twins.

Sequencing was done on a sample of CD4+ T cells sorted from blood. V is TRBV5-1 and J is TRBJ1-3; tentative D call: TRBD1 (5 bases). This receptor was obtained from a woman under 30 in good health. Written as DNA, the CDR3 is TGCGCCAGCAGCTGGGACGGGGCCACGGGAAACACCATATATTTT. It translates to CASSWDGATGNTIYF.